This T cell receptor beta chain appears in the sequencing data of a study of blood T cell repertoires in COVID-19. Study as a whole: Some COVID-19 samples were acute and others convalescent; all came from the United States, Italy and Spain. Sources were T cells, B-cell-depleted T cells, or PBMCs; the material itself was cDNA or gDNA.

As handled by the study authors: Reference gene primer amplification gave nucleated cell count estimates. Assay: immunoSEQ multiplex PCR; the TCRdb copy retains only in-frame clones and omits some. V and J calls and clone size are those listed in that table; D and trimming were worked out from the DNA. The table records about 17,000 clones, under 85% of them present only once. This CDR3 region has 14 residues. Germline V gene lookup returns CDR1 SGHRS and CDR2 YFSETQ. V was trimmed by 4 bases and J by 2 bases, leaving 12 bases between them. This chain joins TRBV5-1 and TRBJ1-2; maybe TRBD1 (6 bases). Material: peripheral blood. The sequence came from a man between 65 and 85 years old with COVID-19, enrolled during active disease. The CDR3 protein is CASSPWTENYGYTF. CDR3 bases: TGCGCCAGCAGCCCCTGGACAGAGAACTATGGCTACACCTTC.